This T cell receptor beta chain is from a study of shared clonotypes between healthy human individuals. Study-level results: Exclusively blood specimens were collected; tissue repertoires likely differ. Naive CD4 clonotypes were shared across a handful of donors at about 5%.

About this clone itself: The antigen is unknown.

Sequencing was performed with immunoSEQ multiplex PCR; in TCRdb, only in-frame clones are kept and a portion is missing. The table lists about 2.3 million clones, roughly 93% of them singletons, with approximately 0.4% in the top ten. Partitioning of CD4+ cells yielded a CD45RA+ naive subset and a CD45RA-negative memory subset. The TCR was taken from a man aged 18-30 years in good health. Some clones in this sample may be carry-over from other donors' samples. Sequenced material: naive CD4+ T cells from PBMCs. Subset noted: CD45RA+ positively selected.

In nucleotides, the CDR3 is TGTGCCAGCAGCTTACAACCAGAAGAGACCCAGTACTTC. Protein product: CASSLQPEETQYF. The chain uses TRBV11-3 and TRBJ2-5; unclear D gene. The CDR3 is 13 amino acids. Germline CDR1 reads SGHNT; CDR2 reads YENEEA. Trimming cost V 2 bases and J 3 bases, with 7 bases left between them.